The 8 T cell receptor beta chains listed next were all sequenced from one sample in a study of PD-L1 blockade in urothelial cancer. Clones were sequenced by immunoSEQ multiplex PCR, and TCRdb holds only the in-frame ones, with some missing. This table holds roughly 41,000 clones, 82% found once. This specimen consisted of PBMCs, obtained around atezolizumab (anti-PD-L1) treatment. The source of these receptors is a man aged 55 to 69 with urothelial cancer.

This sequence joins TRBV13 and TRBJ2-1; 10 bases are a match to TRBD2. This CDR3 comprises 16 residues. Looked up from germline, CDR1 is PRHDT and CDR2 is FYEKMQ (reference sequence). After removal of 6 bases from V and 5 bases from J, the junction contained 10 bases not matched to a gene. The CDR3 nucleotides read TGTGCCAGCAGACAAGAGCGGGGGGGCCAAGACAATGAGCAGTTCTTC. Protein: CASRQERGGQDNEQFF. The variable domain in full, completed from reference TRBV13 and TRBJ2-1, reads AAGVIQSPRHLIKEKRETATLKCYPIPRHDTVYWYQQGPGQDPQFLISFYEKMQSDKGSIPDRFSAQQFSDYHSELNMSSLELGDSALYFCASRQERGGQDNEQFFGPGTRLTVL.

The rearrangement links TRBV7-8 to TRBJ2-3; 8 bases agree with TRBD2. Germline loops: CDR1 SGHVS, CDR2 FQNEAQ. The V and J ends lost 3 bases and 2 bases, in that order; junction bases with no gene match: 4. The CDR3 runs to 15 residues. CDR3 loop: CASSFSGEVTDTQYF. Written as DNA, the CDR3 is TGTGCCAGCAGCTTTAGCGGGGAAGTCACAGATACGCAGTATTTT.

The rearrangement uses TRBV7-9 and TRBJ1-2; D possibly corresponds to TRBD1 (6 bases). The germline V gene encodes CDR1 SEHNR and CDR2 FQNEAQ (reference sequence). This CDR3 comprises 15 residues. The germline V and J ends were trimmed by 1 base and 7 bases, with 16 bases remaining between them. The CDR3 loop is CASSLVRQARGGYTF. For the CDR3, the DNA is TGTGCCAGCAGCTTAGTAAGACAGGCGAGGGGTGGCTACACCTTC.

The gene calls are TRBV29-1 and TRBJ1-4, with no clear D. The V gene lost 5 bases and the J gene lost 2 bases, with 9 bases spanning the gap. CDR3 size: 13 residues. From germline, CDR1 is SQVTM and CDR2 ANQGSEA. CDR3 protein: CSVSGVTNEKLFF. CDR3 coding DNA: TGCAGCGTTAGCGGGGTTACTAATGAAAAACTGTTTTTT.

A note on this clone: A junction boundary mismatches the germline segment, possibly from a read error. J is TRBJ1-2 and V is TRBV2, with TRBD1 identical over 7 bases. Germline V gene sequence: CDR1 SNHLY, CDR2 FYNNEI. This CDR3 is built from 15 residues. The CDR3 spells CASREETGWSYGYTF. CDR3 DNA sequence: TGTGCCAGCAGAGAAGAGACAGGGTGGAGTTATGGCTACACCTTC.

The chain employs TRBV6-1 and TRBJ1-1; no firm D call. The ends were cut back, 4 bases at V and 0 bases at J, with 9 bases in the middle. Germline V gene sequence: CDR1 MNHNS, CDR2 SASEGT. The CDR3 contains 14 residues. CDR3 DNA: TGTGCCAGCAGTGCTCAGAGGGTGAACACTGAAGCTTTCTTT. Protein sequence: CASSAQRVNTEAFF.

This chain joins TRBV15 and TRBJ1-2, with 9 bases fitting TRBD1. After removal of 2 bases from V and 8 bases from J, the junction contained 6 bases not matched to a gene. This CDR3 is 14 amino acids long. Per the germline V gene, CDR1 is LNHNV and CDR2 is YYDKDF (reference sequence). CDR3 nucleotides: TGTGCCACCAGCAGAAACACAGGGGGCGACGGCTACACCTTC. Its protein product is CATSRNTGGDGYTF.

The chain employs TRBV18 and TRBJ2-1; 9 nucleotides line up with TRBD1. Germline assignment: CDR1 KGHSH and CDR2 LQKENI. Trimming cost V 8 bases and J 5 bases; bases outside gene matches: 19. This CDR3 comprises 18 residues. The CDR3 protein is CASLSPSTQDRGHNEQFF. The CDR3 region has the DNA TGTGCCAGCCTATCGCCCTCCACGCAGGACAGGGGCCACAATGAGCAGTTCTTC.